Presented here are 19 T cell receptor beta chains from one specimen sequenced in a study of vaccination effects on CD4 cells after COVID-19. Profiled with immunoSEQ multiplex PCR; TCRdb holds only in-frame clones, not every one. The sample yields 14,000 or so clones, roughly 75% seen once. Peptide-pool stimulation followed by sequencing identified expanded antigen-specific CD4+ clonotypes in the ViraFEST assay. Subsequent to roughly 9 days of culture, CD4+ T cells were isolated. A PCR test confirmed that the person had SARS-CoV-2 infection between March and December 2020. Two-dose BNT162b2 or mRNA-1273 vaccination was given to participants. Antigens of these TCRs are unknown. Sequencing was performed on CD4+ T cells from PBMCs cultured with SARS-CoV-2 spike peptides, taken after COVID-19 vaccination. All receptors derive from a human donor who had a prior SARS-CoV-2 infection.

This clone was seen a few times. The chain recombines TRBV7-3 with TRBJ1-5; the D gene is possibly TRBD1 (5 bases). The CDR3 contains 14 residues. Trimming left V 5 bases short and J 2 bases short, with 10 bases between. Germline V gene sequence: CDR1 SGHTA, CDR2 FQGTGA. In nucleotides, the CDR3 is TGTGCCAGCAGCGGGGGGAGACGCAATCAGCCCCAGCATTTT. Encoded protein: CASSGGRRNQPQHF.

The chain couples TRBV5-1 to TRBJ2-5; D is unclear. Trimming left V 7 bases short and J 5 bases short, with 12 bases between. CDR1 is SGHRS and CDR2 is YFSETQ in the germline V gene. The length of the CDR3 is 12 residues. Here the CDR3 reads CASLVGAETQYF. The CDR3 DNA is TGCGCCAGCCTTGTGGGTGCCGAGACCCAGTACTTC.

This clone showed up just once. The chain combines TRBV5-1 with TRBJ2-3; D remains ambiguous. CDR1 is SGHRS, CDR2 YFSETQ, per germline. This CDR3 is 14 amino acids long. The V gene lost 2 bases and the J gene lost 7 bases, with 14 bases spanning the gap. Here the CDR3 DNA reads TGCGCCAGCAGCTTAGAACCGGCAACATATACGCAGTATTTT. This gives the protein CASSLEPATYTQYF.

As DNA, the CDR3 is TGTGCCAGCAGCTCTGCGGTTATCACTGAAGCTTTCTTT. Encoded protein: CASSSAVITEAFF. The V gene is TRBV5-4, the J gene TRBJ1-1; D unclear. Germline V gives CDR1 SGHNT, CDR2 YYREEE (reference sequence). CDR3 length equals 13 residues. V lost 3 bases to trimming and J lost 4 bases, with 10 bases between them. Looking up the rest from reference TRBV5-4 and TRBJ1-1 gives the full variable domain: ETGVTQSPTHLIKTRGQQVTLRCSSQSGHNTVSWYQQALGQGPQFIFQYYREEENGRGNFPPRFSGLQFPNYSSELNVNALELDDSALYLCASSSAVITEAFFGQGTRLTVV.

The genes are TRBV28 and TRBJ2-1, with 16 bases identical to TRBD2. There are 17 residues in the CDR3. Germline CDR1 MDHEN, CDR2 SYDVKM. Trimming at V came to 4 bases and at J to 9 bases, leaving 9 bases not matched to a gene. The CDR3, as DNA: TGTGCCAGCAGTTACCCCGGGACTAGCGGGAGGGCGATTGAGCAGTTCTTC. Translation gives CASSYPGTSGRAIEQFF.

This rearrangement joins TRBV2 to TRBJ1-2; a possible D gene is TRBD1 (6 bases). The CDR3 runs to 15 residues. The V end lost 6 bases, the J end lost 1 base, and 15 bases lay between the germline ends. The V gene's germline CDR1 is SNHLY and CDR2 FYNNEI. The CDR3 DNA reads TGTGCCAGCAGAGTCGGACAGCGACATAACTATGGCTACACCTTC. Its protein is CASRVGQRHNYGYTF.

This clone was found once. The chain combines TRBV24-1 with TRBJ2-1; 9 nucleotides line up with TRBD2. Germline values: CDR1 KGHDR, CDR2 SFDVKD. CDR3 length: 17 amino acids. J gave up 9 bases and V 1 base, and 12 bases lay outside the gene matches. The CDR3 region has the DNA TGTGCCACCAGTGATTTTGGGGCTAGCGGGACCCCGGGTGAGCAGTTCTTC. Translating gives CATSDFGASGTPGEQFF.

In its sample, this clone was seen once. This sequence joins TRBV10-3 and TRBJ2-5; 8 positions agree with TRBD2. This CDR3 has 15 residues. V lost 3 bases, J lost 1 base, and 4 bases stayed unmatched. CDR1 is ENHRY and CDR2 is SYGVKD in the germline V gene. CDR3 residues: CAISDRRGAQETQYF. The CDR3 DNA sequence: TGTGCCATCAGTGACAGGCGGGGGGCCCAAGAGACCCAGTACTTC.

The rearrangement joins TRBV6-6 to TRBJ1-4; 9 bases align to TRBD1. V dropped 0 bases and J dropped 8; count of bases not matched to a gene: 4. Germline-derived CDR1 and CDR2 are MNHNY and SVGAGI (reference sequence). The CDR3 is made up of 15 amino acids. The CDR3 sequence: CASSYSGQGNEKLFF. CDR3 DNA sequence: TGTGCCAGCAGTTACTCGGGACAGGGAAACGAAAAACTGTTTTTT.

The CDR3 DNA sequence: TGTGCTAGTGGTTTGACCACCCGGACTAGCTCTGCCTACAATGAGCAGTTCTTC. Its translation is CASGLTTRTSSAYNEQFF. The V and J genes are TRBV12-5 and TRBJ2-1, with 8 bases identical to TRBD2. V lost 2 bases and J lost 2; bases outside the gene matches: 11. This CDR3 is built from 18 residues. Germline V gene sequence: CDR1 LGHNT, CDR2 FRNRAP.

The rearrangement links TRBV6-5 to TRBJ2-2; 7 bases agree with TRBD1. The V gene's germline CDR1 is MNHEY and CDR2 SVGAGI. Trimming at V came to 6 bases and at J to 6 bases, leaving 4 bases not matched to a gene. This CDR3 has 13 amino acids. The CDR3 is CASRTTGPGELFF. The CDR3 DNA is TGTGCCAGCAGAACGACAGGGCCCGGGGAGCTGTTTTTT.

This clone was detected once. The chain is built from TRBV9 and TRBJ2-3; D perhaps matches TRBD2 (6 bases). The CDR3 length is 17 residues. Trimming removed 3 bases from V and 6 bases from J, with 23 bases in between. CDR1 SGDLS and CDR2 YYNGEE come from the germline V gene. The CDR3 loop is CASSAGSAGFIPDTQYF. As DNA, the CDR3 is TGTGCCAGCAGCGCGGGGAGCGCGGGATTTATACCCGATACGCAGTATTTT.

This clone was counted a single time. Written as DNA, the CDR3 is TGTGCCAGCAGCGCGGGACTAGCGGGTTTCGAGCAGTACTTC. Translation gives CASSAGLAGFEQYF. This chain uses TRBV9 with TRBJ2-7; 12 bases are a match to TRBD2. This CDR3 comprises 14 residues. Germline V gene lookup returns CDR1 SGDLS and CDR2 YYNGEE. V lost 3 bases, J lost 6 bases, and 4 bases stayed unmatched.

The chain combines TRBV6-1 with TRBJ1-5, with unresolved D. V lost 3 bases and J lost 4, with 7 bases in between. This CDR3 has 13 amino acids. Germline values: CDR1 MNHNS, CDR2 SASEGT. CDR3 coding DNA: TGTGCCAGCAGTGATTCAGGTAATCAGCCCCAGCATTTT. Amino acid sequence: CASSDSGNQPQHF.

The V call is TRBV4-3, the J call TRBJ2-2; 7 bases fit TRBD2. J was trimmed by 6 bases and V by 0 bases; bases with no gene match: 13. Germline V gene sequence: CDR1 LGHNA, CDR2 YSLEER. The CDR3 is made up of 18 amino acids. The CDR3 sequence: CASSQEMVRAGAAGELFF. The CDR3 coding sequence is TGCGCCAGCAGCCAAGAAATGGTTCGGGCGGGAGCGGCCGGGGAGCTGTTTTTT.

This rearrangement joins TRBV10-3 to TRBJ1-1; TRBD1 is a possible D gene (5 bases). There are 14 residues in the CDR3. Germline V gene lookup returns CDR1 ENHRY and CDR2 SYGVKD. Trimming left V 1 base short and J 1 base short, with 7 bases between. The CDR3 DNA is TGTGCCATCAGTGAGTTGGGGGGGAACACTGAAGCTTTCTTT. Its protein product is CAISELGGNTEAFF.

This clone has just a few counts. This sequence joins TRBV18 and TRBJ1-6; D is undetermined. The germline CDR1 and CDR2 sequences are KGHSH and LQKENI. V gave up 8 bases and J gave up 8 bases, with 16 bases separating them. This CDR3 spans 14 amino acids. CDR3 residues: CASRPGMGDSPLHF. The CDR3 bases are TGTGCCAGCCGACCGGGAATGGGAGATTCACCCCTCCACTTT.

This clone is judged medium-sized. Written as DNA, the CDR3 is TGCGCCAGCAGCCAAGAAGTGGAGGGCGCGTTTAATAATTCACCCCTCCACTTT. It specifies CASSQEVEGAFNNSPLHF. The gene calls are TRBV4-3 and TRBJ1-6; D gene uncertain. Trimming cost V 0 bases and J 5 bases, with 17 bases left between them. Looked up from germline, CDR1 is LGHNA and CDR2 is YSLEER. This CDR3 is 18 amino acids long.

As to this clone: The junction departs from germline at one end; a sequencing error may be responsible. The chain joins TRBV7-9 to TRBJ2-5; TRBD2 matches at 11 bases. This CDR3 spans 11 amino acids. From germline, CDR1 is SEHNR and CDR2 FQNEAQ (reference sequence). The CDR3 region has the DNA TGTGCCAGCAGCGCAACTAGCGGGGGTGACTTC. It yields the protein CASSATSGGDF.